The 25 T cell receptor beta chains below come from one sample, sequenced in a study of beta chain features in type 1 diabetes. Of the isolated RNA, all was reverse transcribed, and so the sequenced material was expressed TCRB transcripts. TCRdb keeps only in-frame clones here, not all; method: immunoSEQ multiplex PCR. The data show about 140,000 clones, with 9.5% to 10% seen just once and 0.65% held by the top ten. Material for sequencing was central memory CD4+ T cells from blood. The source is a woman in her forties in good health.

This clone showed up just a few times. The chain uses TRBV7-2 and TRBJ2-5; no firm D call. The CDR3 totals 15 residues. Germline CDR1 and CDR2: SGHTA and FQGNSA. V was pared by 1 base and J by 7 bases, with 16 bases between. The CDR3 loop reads CASSLGAAQLGTQYF. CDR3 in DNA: TGTGCCAGCAGCTTAGGCGCGGCCCAACTCGGGACCCAGTACTTC.

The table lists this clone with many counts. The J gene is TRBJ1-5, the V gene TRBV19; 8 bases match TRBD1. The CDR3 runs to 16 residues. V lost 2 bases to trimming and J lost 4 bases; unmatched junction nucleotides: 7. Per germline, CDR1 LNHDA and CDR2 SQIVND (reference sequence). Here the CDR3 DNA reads TGTGCCAGTAGTATAAGCAGGGGGCGGGGGAATCAGCCCCAGCATTTT. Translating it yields CASSISRGRGNQPQHF.

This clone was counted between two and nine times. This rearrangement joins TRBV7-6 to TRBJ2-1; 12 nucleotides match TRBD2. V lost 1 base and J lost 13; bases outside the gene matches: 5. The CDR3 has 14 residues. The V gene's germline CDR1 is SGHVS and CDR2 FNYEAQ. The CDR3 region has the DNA TGTGCCAGCAGCTTAGTGCGACTAGCGGGGGTACAGTTCTTC. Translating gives CASSLVRLAGVQFF.

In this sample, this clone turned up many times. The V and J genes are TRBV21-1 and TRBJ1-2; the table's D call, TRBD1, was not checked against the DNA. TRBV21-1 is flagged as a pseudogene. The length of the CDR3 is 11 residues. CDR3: CARWTAMGYTF. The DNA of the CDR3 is TGTGCCAGGTGGACAGCGATGGGCTACACCTTC.

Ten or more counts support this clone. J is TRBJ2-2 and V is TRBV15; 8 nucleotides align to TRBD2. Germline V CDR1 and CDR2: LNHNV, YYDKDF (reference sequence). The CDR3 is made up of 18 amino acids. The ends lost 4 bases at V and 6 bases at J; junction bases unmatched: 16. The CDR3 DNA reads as TGTGCCACCAGCACCGACTTTAGCGGGGAGCTGGTCGCCGGGGAGCTGTTTTTT. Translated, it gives CATSTDFSGELVAGELFF.

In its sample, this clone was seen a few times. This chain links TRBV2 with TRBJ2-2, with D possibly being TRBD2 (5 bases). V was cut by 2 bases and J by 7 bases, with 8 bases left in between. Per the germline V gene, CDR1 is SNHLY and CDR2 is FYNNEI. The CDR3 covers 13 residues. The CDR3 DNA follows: TGTGCCAGCAGTGAATCGGGGTTCGGGGAGCTGTTTTTT. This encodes CASSESGFGELFF.

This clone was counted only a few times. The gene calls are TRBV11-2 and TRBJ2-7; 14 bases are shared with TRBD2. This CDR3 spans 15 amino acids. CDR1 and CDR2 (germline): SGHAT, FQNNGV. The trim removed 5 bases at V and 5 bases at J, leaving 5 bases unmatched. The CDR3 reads CASSLRLAGGHEQYF. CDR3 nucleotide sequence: TGTGCCAGCAGCCTAAGACTAGCGGGGGGGCACGAGCAGTACTTC.

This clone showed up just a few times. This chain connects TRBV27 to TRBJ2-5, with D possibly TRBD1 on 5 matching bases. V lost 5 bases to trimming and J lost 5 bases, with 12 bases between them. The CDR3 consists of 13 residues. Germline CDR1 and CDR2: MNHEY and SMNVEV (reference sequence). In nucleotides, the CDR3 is TGTGCCAGCAGTGTCAGGGAACGGGAGACCCAGTACTTC. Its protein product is CASSVRERETQYF.

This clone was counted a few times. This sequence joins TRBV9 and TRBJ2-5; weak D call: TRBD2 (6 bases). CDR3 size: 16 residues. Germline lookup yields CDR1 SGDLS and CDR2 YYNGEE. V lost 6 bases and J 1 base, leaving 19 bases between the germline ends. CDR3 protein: CASTKGGVPFQETQYF. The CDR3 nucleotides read TGTGCCAGCACGAAAGGAGGGGTTCCCTTCCAAGAGACCCAGTACTTC.

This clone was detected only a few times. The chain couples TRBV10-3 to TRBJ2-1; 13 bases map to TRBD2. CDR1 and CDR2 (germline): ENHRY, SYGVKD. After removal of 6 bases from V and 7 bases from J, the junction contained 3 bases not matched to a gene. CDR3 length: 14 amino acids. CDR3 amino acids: CAIRGTSGVNEQFF. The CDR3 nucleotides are TGTGCCATCAGGGGGACTAGCGGGGTTAATGAGCAGTTCTTC.

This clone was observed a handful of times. The CDR3 region is CASRTLAGADEQYF. CDR3 DNA sequence: TGTGCCAGTAGGACCTTAGCGGGGGCCGACGAGCAGTACTTC. The chain is built from TRBV19 and TRBJ2-7; 9 bases are a match to TRBD2. The CDR3 spans 14 residues. Unmatched junction bases numbered 8, after V lost 6 bases and J lost 5 bases. CDR1 is LNHDA, CDR2 SQIVND, per germline (reference sequence). Variable domain in full (rest from reference TRBV19 and TRBJ2-7): DGGITQSPKYLFRKEGQNVTLSCEQNLNHDAMYWYRQDPGQGLRLIYYSQIVNDFQKGDIAEGYSVSREKKESFPLTVTSAQKNPTAFYLCASRTLAGADEQYFGPGTRLTVT.

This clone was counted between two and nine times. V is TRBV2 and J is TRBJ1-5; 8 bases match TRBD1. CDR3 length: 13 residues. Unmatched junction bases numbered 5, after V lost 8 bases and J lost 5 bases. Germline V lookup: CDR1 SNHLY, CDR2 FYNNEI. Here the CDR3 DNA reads TGTGCCAGCCGACAGGGGAATGATCAGCCCCAGCATTTT. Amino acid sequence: CASRQGNDQPQHF.

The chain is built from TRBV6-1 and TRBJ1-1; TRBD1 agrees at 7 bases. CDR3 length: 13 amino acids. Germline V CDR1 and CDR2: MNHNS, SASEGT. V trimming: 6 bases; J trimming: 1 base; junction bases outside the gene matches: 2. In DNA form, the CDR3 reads TGTGCCAGCAGGGGGACAGCGAACACTGAAGCTTTCTTT. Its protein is CASRGTANTEAFF.

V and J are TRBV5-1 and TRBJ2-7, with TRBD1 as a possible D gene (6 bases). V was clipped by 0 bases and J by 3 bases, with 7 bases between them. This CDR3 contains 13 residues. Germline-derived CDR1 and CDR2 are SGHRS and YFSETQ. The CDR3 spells CASSLDRDYEQYF. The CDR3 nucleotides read TGCGCCAGCAGCTTGGACAGGGACTACGAGCAGTACTTC.

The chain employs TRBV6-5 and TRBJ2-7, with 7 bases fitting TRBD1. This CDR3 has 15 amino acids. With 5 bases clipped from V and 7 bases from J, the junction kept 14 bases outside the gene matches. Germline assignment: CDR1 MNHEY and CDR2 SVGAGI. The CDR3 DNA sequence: TGTGCCAGCAGTCGCCCCACAGGGGAGTTGAGGGAGCAGTACTTC. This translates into CASSRPTGELREQYF.

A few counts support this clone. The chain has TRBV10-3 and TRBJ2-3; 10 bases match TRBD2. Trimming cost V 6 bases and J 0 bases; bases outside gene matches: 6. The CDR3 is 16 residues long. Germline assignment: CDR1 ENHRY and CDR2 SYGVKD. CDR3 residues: CAIRERGGLSTDTQYF. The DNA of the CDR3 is TGTGCCATCAGGGAGCGGGGGGGGTTAAGCACAGATACGCAGTATTTT.

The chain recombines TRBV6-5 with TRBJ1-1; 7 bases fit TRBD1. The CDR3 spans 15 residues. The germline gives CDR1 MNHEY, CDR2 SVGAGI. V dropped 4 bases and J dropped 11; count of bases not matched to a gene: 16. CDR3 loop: CASSSGLGQATRAFF. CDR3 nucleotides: TGTGCCAGCAGTTCCGGGCTCGGACAGGCTACAAGGGCTTTCTTT.

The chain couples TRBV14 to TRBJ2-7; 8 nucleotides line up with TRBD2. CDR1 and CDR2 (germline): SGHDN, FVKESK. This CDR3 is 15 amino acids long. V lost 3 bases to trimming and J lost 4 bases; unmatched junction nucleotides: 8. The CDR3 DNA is TGTGCCAGCAGCCAGGCGGCGGGGGGAGGTTACGAGCAGTACTTC. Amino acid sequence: CASSQAAGGGYEQYF.

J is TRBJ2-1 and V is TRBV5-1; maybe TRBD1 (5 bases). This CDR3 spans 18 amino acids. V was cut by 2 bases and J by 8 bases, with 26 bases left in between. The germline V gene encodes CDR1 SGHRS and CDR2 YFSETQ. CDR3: CASSFPADKGISTDEQFF. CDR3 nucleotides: TGCGCCAGCAGCTTCCCGGCCGATAAGGGGATAAGTACCGATGAGCAGTTCTTC. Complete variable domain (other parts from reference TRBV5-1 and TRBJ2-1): KAGVTQTPRYLIKTRGQQVTLSCSPISGHRSVSWYQQTPGQGLQFLFEYFSETQRNKGNFPGRFSGRQFSNSRSEMNVSTLELGDSALYLCASSFPADKGISTDEQFFGPGTRLTVL.

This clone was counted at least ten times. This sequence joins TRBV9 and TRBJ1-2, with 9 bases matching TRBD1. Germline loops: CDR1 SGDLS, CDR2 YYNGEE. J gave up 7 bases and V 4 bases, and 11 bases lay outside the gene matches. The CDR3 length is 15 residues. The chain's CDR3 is CASSSRGGTGFGYTF. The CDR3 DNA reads TGTGCCAGCAGCTCCCGGGGGGGGACAGGGTTTGGCTACACCTTC.

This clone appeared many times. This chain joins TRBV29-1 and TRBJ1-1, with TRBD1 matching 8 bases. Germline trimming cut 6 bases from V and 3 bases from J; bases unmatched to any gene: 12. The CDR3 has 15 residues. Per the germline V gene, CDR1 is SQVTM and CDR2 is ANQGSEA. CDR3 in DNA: TGCAGCGTGCACCAAGCGGACAGGGCAGACACTGAAGCTTTCTTT. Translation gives CSVHQADRADTEAFF.

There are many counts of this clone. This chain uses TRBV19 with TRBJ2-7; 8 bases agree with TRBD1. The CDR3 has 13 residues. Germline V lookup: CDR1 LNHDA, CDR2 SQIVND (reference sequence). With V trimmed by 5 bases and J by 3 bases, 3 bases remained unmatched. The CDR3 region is CASSWDRSYEQYF. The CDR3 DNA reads TGTGCCAGTAGTTGGGACAGGAGCTACGAGCAGTACTTC.

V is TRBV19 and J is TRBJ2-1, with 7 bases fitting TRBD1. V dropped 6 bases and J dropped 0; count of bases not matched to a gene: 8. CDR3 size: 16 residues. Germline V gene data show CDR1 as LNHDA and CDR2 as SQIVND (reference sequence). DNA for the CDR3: TGTGCCAGTAGGACTCGACAGGGCAGCTCCTACAATGAGCAGTTCTTC. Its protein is CASRTRQGSSYNEQFF.

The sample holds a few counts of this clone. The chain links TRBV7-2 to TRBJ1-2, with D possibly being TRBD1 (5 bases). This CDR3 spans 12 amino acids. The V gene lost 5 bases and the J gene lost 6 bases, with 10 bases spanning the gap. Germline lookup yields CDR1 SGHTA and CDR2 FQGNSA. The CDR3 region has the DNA TGTGCCAGCAGCGTACAGGTGGATGGCTACACCTTC. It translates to CASSVQVDGYTF.

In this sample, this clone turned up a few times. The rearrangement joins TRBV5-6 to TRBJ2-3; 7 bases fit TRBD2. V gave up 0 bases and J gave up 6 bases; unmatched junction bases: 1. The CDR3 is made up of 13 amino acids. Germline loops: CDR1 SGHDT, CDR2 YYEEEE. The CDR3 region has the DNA TGTGCCAGCAGCTTGGGAGCGGGGGATACGCAGTATTTT. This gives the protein CASSLGAGDTQYF.